This TCR beta chain emerged from a study of cytomegalovirus exposure and HLA in healthy donors. General observations from the study: Sequencing had likely introduced a cluster of highly shared sequence variants as an artifact. For most TCR sequences rarity was the rule, although some public TCRs occurred in many donors.

Germline V gene lookup returns CDR1 PRHDT and CDR2 FYEKMQ (reference sequence). The CDR3 extends over 13 amino acids. This clone was counted between two and nine times. Its cognate antigen is unknown. A junction boundary mismatches the germline segment, possibly from a read error. PCR used 60 Vbeta primers and 13 Jbeta primers. The table came from immunoSEQ multiplex PCR; TCRdb's copy has only in-frame clones and leaves some out. The table lists 100,000 to 150,000 clones, around 8.5% of them singletons, with about 5.5% in the top ten. This clonotype originated in a man aged 40-50 years in good health and CMV-seronegative. Specimen: PBMCs. The rearrangement uses TRBV13 and TRBJ2-7; D gene unclear. CDR3: CASRLGRVEEQYF. The CDR3 bases are TGTGCCAGCAGATTAGGACGAGTCGAGGAGCAGTACTTC.